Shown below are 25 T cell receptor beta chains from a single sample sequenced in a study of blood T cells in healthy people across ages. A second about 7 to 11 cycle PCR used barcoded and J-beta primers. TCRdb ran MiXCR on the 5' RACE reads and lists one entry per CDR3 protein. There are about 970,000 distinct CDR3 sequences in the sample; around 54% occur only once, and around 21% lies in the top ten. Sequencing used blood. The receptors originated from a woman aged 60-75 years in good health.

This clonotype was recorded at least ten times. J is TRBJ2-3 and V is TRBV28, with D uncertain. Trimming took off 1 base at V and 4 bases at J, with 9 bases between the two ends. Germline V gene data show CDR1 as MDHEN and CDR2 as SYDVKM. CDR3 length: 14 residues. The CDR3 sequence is CASSLLESADTQYF. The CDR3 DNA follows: TGTGCCAGCAGTTTATTGGAGAGCGCAGATACGCAGTATTTT.

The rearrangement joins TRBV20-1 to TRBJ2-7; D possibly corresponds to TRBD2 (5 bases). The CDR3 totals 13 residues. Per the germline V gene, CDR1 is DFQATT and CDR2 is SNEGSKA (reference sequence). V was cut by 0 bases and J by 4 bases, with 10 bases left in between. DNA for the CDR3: TGCAGTGCTAGAGACTATAGCGAGTACGAGCAGTACTTC. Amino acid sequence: CSARDYSEYEQYF.

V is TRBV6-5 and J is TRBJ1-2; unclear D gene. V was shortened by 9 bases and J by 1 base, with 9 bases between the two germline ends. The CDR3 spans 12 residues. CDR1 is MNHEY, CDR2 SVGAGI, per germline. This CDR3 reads CASHRFNYGYTF. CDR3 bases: TGTGCCAGTCACCGATTTAACTATGGCTACACCTTC.

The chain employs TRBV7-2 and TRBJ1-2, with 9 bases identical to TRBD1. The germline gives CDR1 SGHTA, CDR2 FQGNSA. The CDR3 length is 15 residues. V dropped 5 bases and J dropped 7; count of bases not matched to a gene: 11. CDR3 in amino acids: CASSATGGAGGGYTF. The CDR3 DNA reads TGTGCCAGCAGCGCCACAGGGGGCGCCGGGGGTGGCTACACCTTC.

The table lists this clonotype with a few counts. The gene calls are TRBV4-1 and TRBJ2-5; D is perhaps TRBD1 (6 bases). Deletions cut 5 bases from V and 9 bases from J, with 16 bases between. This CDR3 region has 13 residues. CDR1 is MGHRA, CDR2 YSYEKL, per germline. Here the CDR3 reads CASSGDRDTAQYF. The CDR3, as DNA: TGCGCCAGCAGCGGAGACCGGGACACGGCCCAGTACTTC.

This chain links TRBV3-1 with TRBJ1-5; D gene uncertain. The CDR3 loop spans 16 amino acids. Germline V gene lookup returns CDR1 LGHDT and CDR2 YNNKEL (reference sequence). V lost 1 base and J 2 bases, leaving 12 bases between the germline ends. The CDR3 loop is CASSQVSICRNQPQHF. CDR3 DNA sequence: TGTGCCAGCAGCCAAGTTAGCATTTGTCGCAATCAGCCCCAGCATTTT.

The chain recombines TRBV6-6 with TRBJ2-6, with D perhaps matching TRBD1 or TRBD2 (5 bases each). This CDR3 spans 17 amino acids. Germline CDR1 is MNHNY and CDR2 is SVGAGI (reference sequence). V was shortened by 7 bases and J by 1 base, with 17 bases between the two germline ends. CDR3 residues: CASKRGQGRSGANVLTF. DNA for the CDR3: TGTGCCAGCAAGCGCGGGCAGGGACGGTCTGGGGCCAACGTCCTGACTTTC.

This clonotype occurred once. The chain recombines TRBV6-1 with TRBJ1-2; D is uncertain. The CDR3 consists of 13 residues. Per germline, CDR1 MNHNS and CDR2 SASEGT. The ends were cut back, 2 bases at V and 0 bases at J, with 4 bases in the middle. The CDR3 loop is CASSEYPNYGYTF. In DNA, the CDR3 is TGTGCCAGCAGTGAATACCCTAACTATGGCTACACCTTC.

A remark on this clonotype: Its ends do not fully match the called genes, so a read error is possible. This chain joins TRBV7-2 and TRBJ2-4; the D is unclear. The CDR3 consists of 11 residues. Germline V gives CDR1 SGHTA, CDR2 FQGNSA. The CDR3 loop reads CASGLRYERYF. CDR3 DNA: TGTGCCAGCGGCTTGCGTTACGAGCGGTACTTC.

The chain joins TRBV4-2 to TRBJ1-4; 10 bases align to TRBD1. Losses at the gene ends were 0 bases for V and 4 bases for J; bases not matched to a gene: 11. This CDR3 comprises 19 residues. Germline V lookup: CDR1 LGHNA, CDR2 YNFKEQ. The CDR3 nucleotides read TGTGCCAGCAGCCAAGATCCGACAGGGGGCGTGATTTTTAATGAAAAACTGTTTTTT. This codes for CASSQDPTGGVIFNEKLFF.

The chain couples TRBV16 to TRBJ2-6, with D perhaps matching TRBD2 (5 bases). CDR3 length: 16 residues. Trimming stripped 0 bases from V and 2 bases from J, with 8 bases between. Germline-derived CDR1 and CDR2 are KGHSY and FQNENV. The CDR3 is CASSQSWTAGANVLTF. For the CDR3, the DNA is TGTGCCAGCAGCCAATCGTGGACTGCTGGGGCCAACGTCCTGACTTTC.

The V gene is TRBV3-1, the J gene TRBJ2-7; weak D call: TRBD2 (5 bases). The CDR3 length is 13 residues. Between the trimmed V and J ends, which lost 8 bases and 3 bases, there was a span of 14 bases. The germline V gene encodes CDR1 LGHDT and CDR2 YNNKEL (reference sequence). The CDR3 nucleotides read TGTGCCAGCGGGCTAGCTCGGGGCTACGAGCAGTACTTC. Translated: CASGLARGYEQYF.

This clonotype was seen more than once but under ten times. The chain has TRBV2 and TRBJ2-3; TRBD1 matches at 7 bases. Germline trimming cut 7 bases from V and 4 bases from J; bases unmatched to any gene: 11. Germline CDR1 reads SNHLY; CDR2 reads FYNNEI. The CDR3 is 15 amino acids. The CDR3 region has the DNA TGTGCCAGCAAGCTTTTTGGACAGGATTCAGATACGCAGTATTTT. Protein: CASKLFGQDSDTQYF.

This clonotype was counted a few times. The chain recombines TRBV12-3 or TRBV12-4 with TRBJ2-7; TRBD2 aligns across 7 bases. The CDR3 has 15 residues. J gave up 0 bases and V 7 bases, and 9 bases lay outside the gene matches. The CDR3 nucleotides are TGTGCCAGCACCTATGTGGGCGGGAGCTCCTACGAGCAGTACTTC. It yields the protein CASTYVGGSSYEQYF.

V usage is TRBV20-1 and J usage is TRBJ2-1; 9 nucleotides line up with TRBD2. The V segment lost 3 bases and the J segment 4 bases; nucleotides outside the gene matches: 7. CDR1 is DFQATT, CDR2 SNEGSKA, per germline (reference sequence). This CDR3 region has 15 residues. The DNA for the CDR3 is TGCAGTGCTAGCGACCTAGCGGGGATATACAATGAGCAGTTCTTC. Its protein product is CSASDLAGIYNEQFF.

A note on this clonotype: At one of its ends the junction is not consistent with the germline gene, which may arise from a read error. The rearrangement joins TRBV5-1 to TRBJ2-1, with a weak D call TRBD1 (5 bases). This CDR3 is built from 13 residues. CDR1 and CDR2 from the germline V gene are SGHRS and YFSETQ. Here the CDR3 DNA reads TGCGCCAGCAACCAGGGATTATCCAATGAACAGTTCTTC. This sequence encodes CASNQGLSNEQFF.

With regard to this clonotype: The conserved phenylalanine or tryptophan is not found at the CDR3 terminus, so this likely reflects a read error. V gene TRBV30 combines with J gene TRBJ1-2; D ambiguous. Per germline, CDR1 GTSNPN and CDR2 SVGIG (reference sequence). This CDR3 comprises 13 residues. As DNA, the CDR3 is TGTGCCGGGAGTGCAGCACGGAACTATGGCTACACCATC. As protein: CAGSAARNYGYTI.

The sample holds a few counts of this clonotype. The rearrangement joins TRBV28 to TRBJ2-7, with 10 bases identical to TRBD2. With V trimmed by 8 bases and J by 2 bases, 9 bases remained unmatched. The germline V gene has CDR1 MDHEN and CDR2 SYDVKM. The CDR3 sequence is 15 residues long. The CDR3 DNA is TGTGCCAGCCATCCATCTAGCGGGAGCACCTACGAGCAGTACTTC. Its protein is CASHPSSGSTYEQYF.

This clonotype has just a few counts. CDR3 DNA sequence: TGTGCCAGCAGCAGGGGGTCAGGGGTGGCAGATACGCAGTATTTT. This gives the protein CASSRGSGVADTQYF. The chain couples TRBV7-2 to TRBJ2-3; tentatively, D is TRBD1 (6 bases). Germline loops: CDR1 SGHTA, CDR2 FQGNSA. This CDR3 is built from 15 residues. V was trimmed by 5 bases and J by 4 bases, leaving 16 bases between them. Supplemented by reference TRBV7-2 and TRBJ2-3, the full variable domain reads GAGVSQSPSNKVTEKGKDVELRCDPISGHTALYWYRQSLGQGLEFLIYFQGNSAPDKSGLPSDRFSAERTGGSVSTLTIQRTQQEDSAVYLCASSRGSGVADTQYFGPGTRLTVL.

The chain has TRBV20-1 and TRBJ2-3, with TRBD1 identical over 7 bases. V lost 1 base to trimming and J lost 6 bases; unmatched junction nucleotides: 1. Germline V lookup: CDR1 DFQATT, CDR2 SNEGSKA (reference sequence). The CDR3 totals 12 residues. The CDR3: CSARVQGDTQYF. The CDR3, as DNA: TGCAGTGCTAGAGTACAGGGGGATACGCAGTATTTT.

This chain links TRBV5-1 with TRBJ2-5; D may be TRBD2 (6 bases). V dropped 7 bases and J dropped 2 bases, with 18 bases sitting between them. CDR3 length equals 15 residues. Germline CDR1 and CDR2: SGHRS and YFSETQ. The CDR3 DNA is TGCGCCAGCTTCCCGTATAGCGGAGTGCAAGAGACCCAGTACTTC. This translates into CASFPYSGVQETQYF.

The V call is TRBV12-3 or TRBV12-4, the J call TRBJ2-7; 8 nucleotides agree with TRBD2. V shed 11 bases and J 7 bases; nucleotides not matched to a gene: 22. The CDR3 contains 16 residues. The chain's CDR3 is CASLAGNELRTNEQYF. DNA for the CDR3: TGTGCCTCCTTAGCGGGAAACGAATTAAGAACGAATGAGCAGTACTTC.

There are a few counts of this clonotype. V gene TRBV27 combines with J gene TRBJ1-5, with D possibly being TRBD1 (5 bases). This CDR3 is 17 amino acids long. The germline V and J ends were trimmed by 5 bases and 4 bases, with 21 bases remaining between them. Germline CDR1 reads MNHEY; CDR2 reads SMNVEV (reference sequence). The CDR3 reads CASSQNGVGDLNQPQHF. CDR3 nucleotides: TGTGCCAGCAGTCAGAATGGGGTGGGGGACCTAAATCAGCCCCAGCATTTT.

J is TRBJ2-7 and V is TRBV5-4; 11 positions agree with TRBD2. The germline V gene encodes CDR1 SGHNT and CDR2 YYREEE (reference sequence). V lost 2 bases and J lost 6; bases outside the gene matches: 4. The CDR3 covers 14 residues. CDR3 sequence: CASSFSGRVREQYF. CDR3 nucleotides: TGTGCCAGCAGCTTTAGCGGGAGGGTACGCGAGCAGTACTTC.

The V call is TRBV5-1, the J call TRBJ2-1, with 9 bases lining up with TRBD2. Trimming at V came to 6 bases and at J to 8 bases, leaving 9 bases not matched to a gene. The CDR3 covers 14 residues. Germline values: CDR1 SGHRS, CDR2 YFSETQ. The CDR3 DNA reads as TGCGCCAGCAACTTAAGGACTAGCGTGGATGAGCAGTTCTTC. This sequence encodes CASNLRTSVDEQFF. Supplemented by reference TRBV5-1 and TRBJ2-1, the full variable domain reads KAGVTQTPRYLIKTRGQQVTLSCSPISGHRSVSWYQQTPGQGLQFLFEYFSETQRNKGNFPGRFSGRQFSNSRSEMNVSTLELGDSALYLCASNLRTSVDEQFFGPGTRLTVL.